This T cell receptor (beta chain) was identified in a study of blood T cells in healthy people across ages (dated by TCRdb to 2014 to 2015). Regarding the complete study: In model experiments, template switching captured about one uniquely barcoded TCR beta cDNA molecule for every two T cells. To track age-related changes in TCR beta repertoire diversity, the study relied on deep sequencing normalized with unique cDNA molecular identifiers. The donors were split into four age groups: young (average around 15 years), middle-aged (39), aged (over 55) and long-lived (about 74). To avoid experimental bias, donors of different ages were distributed randomly across sequencing lanes. The study analyzed two additional independent replicas of 1 million unique cDNA reads from the same blood draw for two donors, one aged 18 to 30 and one aged 80 or older.

In its sample, this clonotype was seen a few times. The antigen it recognizes is unknown. Within one base of it there is no much larger clone, and no base qualities were kept. Broad study findings and their caveats: Estimates of total diversity from one million sequenced T cells were regarded as lower bounds and underestimates. Compared with the aged group, the long-lived group had more naive CD4+ T cells, fewer expanded clones and increased TCR diversity, a pattern suggesting age selection. The percentage of naive T cells measured by flow cytometry correlated strongly with observed TCR beta diversity. Donor CMV infection status was unknown, potentially confounding age-related changes in expanded clonotypes. Because profiling used bulk unsorted PBMCs, naive and antigen-experienced compartments could not be compared conclusively. Observed TCR beta diversity per million T cells fell roughly linearly with age, and a significant reduction was already apparent by age about 43.

Library method: 5' RACE. Data came from an Illumina HiSeq 2500. A second 7 to 11 cycle PCR used a sample-barcoded 5' primer and a J-beta primer mix. Each TCR beta cDNA molecule received a unique molecular identifier from a template-switch 5' adaptor carrying 12 random nucleotides. Each sample yielded at least 3 million CDR3-containing paired-end reads. First-strand cDNA synthesis was performed from all RNA using the Mint cDNA synthesis kit, with priming by a TRBC-specific oligonucleotide. After uracil-DNA glycosylase treatment, a first 18-cycle PCR used universal primers M1SS and BC2_uni_R on all cDNA. Regarding the original processing steps: For normalization, 1 million high-quality reads were randomly selected from each sample, with every read carrying a distinct molecular identifier. Instead of being binned into consensus sequences, reads that shared molecular identifiers were thrown out. MiTCR, run with a Q25 quality threshold and the strictest error-elimination algorithm, handled CDR3 identification, clonotype clustering and error correction. A nonparametric unseen species model with Euler transformation was used to estimate lower-bound total TCR beta diversity. TCRdb trimmed public reads at Q25 via fastp, called clones via MiXCR and kept in-frame beta chains. A single entry per CDR3 protein holds the most common genes and DNA from its merged rows. The V and J calls, along with clone size, are taken from TCRdb and not from the paper's own processing. This sample holds 1.5 million to 2 million distinct CDR3 sequences; 34% were observed only once. The ten largest clones add up to roughly 10% of the sample.

The roughly 39 donors, aged about 6 to 100 years, were systemically healthy Caucasian individuals from Russia. Each donor gave ten milliliters of peripheral blood, collected into EDTA-treated Vacutainer tubes. Ficoll-Paque density-gradient centrifugation was used to isolate PBMCs, with at least 6 million per sample. Trizol reagent was used to extract total RNA from the PBMCs, yielding at least 5.5 micrograms per sample. For every donor, flow cytometry on a PBMC aliquot measured the percentage of naive CD45RAhigh/CD27high T cells. The sample was blood. This sequence originates from a woman under 40 in good health.

The DNA sequence is TGTGCCAGCAACCGAGCGGGAGATCCCTACAATGAGCAGTTCTTC. The translation is CASNRAGDPYNEQFF. The V and J genes are TRBV9 and TRBJ2-1; TRBD2 agrees with 8 junctional bases. Based on the germline V gene, the CDR1 and CDR2 sequences are SGDLS and YYNGEE. The CDR3 holds 15 amino acids from the cysteine to the phenylalanine. Of the read, only the CDR3 DNA is kept; its 45 bases are in frame from base 1. For this chain, trimming is 6 bases at the V end and 2 bases at the J end, and the number of junction bases without a gene match is 7.